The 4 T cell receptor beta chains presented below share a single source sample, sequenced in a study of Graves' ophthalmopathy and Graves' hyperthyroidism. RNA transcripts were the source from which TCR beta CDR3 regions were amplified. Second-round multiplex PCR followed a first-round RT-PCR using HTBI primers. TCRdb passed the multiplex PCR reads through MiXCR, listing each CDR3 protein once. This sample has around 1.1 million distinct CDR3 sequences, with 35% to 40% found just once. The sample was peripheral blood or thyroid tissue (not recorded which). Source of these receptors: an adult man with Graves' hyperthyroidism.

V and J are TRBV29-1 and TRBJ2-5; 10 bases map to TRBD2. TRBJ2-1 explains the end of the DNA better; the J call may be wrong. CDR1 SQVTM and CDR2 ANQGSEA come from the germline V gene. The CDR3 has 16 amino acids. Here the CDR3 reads CSVEDTSGTNYNEQFF. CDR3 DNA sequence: TGCAGCGTTGAAGATACTAGCGGGACCAACTACAATGAGCAGTTCTTC.

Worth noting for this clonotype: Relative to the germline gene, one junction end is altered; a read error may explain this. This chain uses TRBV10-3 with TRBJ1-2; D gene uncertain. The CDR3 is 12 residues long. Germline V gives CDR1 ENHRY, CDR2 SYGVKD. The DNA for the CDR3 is TGTGCCAGCAGTTACGGACGGACTGGCTACACCTTC. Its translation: CASSYGRTGYTF.

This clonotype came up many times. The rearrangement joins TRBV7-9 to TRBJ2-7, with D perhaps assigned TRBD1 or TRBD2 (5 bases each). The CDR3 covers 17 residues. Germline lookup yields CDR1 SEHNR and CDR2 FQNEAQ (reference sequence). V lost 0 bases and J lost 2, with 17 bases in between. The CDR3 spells CASSLAVGPKEPYEQYF. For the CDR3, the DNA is TGTGCCAGCAGCTTAGCGGTGGGACCGAAAGAACCCTACGAGCAGTACTTC.

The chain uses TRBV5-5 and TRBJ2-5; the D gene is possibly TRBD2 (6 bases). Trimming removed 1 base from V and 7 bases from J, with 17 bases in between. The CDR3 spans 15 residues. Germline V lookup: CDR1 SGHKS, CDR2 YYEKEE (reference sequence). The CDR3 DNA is TGTGCCAGCAGCTTGCTGGTCGGGAGCGTGGGGACCCAGTACTTC. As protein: CASSLLVGSVGTQYF.